This TCR beta chain was observed in a study of control samples from healthy donors and cancer patients. Trimming cost V 2 bases and J 1 base; bases outside gene matches: 4. CDR3 length: 15 amino acids. Germline V gene sequence: CDR1 MNHEY, CDR2 SMNVEV (reference sequence). TCRdb's table, derived via immunoSEQ multiplex PCR, lists solely in-frame clones and lacks some. The sample consists of about 140,000 clones, 92% of them appearing once. This sequence originates from a man aged 25 to 40 in good health. Sequencing used blood. This chain connects TRBV27 to TRBJ1-1; 7 positions match TRBD1. The CDR3 DNA is TGTGCCAGCAGTTTACTGGCAGGGGGGAACACTGAAGCTTTCTTT. Translating gives CASSLLAGGNTEAFF.